This T cell receptor beta chain was sequenced during a study of low-dose radiotherapy and immunotherapy resistance in tumors. Looking at the study overall: For Cohort 1, fractions of 0.5 Gy were given every 2 weeks, reaching 6.5 Gy overall.

First-strand cDNA relied on TRAV- and TRBV-specific primers spanning alpha and beta chains. Both a constant-region primer and a V-primer adapter served to amplify TCRs across roughly 20 PCR cycles. TCRdb re-derived calls from the reads in MiXCR, one entry per CDR3 protein. The data show 55,000 to 80,000 distinct CDR3 sequences, with 26% seen just once and roughly 7% held by the top ten. The time point was: before trial treatment. Each donor was administered nivolumab, ipilimumab, aspirin, low-dose cyclophosphamide and low-dose radiotherapy. The ends lost 8 bases at V and 8 bases at J; junction bases unmatched: 8. Germline CDR1 and CDR2: SGHVS and FNYEAQ. The CDR3 is made up of 12 amino acids.

This sequence was found in a male donor with rectosigmoid adenocarcinoma. The chain carries TRBV7-6 and TRBJ2-5, with TRBD1 matching 7 bases. The specimen comprised PBMCs, sampled before treatment. Here the CDR3 DNA reads TGTGCCAGCTCAGGACAGGATCCAACCCAGTACTTC. As protein: CASSGQDPTQYF.